This T cell receptor (beta chain) appears in the sequencing data of a study of blood T cell repertoires in COVID-19. Across the whole study: The United States, Italy and Spain were the sources of the acute and convalescent COVID-19 samples. The cDNA or gDNA used as material had been derived from T cells, B-cell-depleted T cells, or PBMCs.

Profiling relied on immunoSEQ multiplex PCR, and the TCRdb table lists in-frame clones only, not all of them. Counted here are around 26,000 clones, about 83% occurring once; the ten biggest clones make up over 7.5%. V lost 1 base, J lost 4 bases, and 0 bases stayed unmatched. CDR3 size: 13 residues. Germline-derived CDR1 and CDR2 are SGHRS and YFSETQ. This chain joins TRBV5-1 and TRBJ1-1; 8 nucleotides align to TRBD1. This TCR was sampled from a human donor with active COVID-19. The donor label of this sample is uncertain. The sequenced material came from peripheral blood. The CDR3: CASSLTGGTEAFF. CDR3 sequence (DNA): TGCGCCAGCAGCTTGACAGGGGGCACTGAAGCTTTCTTT. The full variable domain, completed using reference TRBV5-1 and TRBJ1-1, is KAGVTQTPRYLIKTRGQQVTLSCSPISGHRSVSWYQQTPGQGLQFLFEYFSETQRNKGNFPGRFSGRQFSNSRSEMNVSTLELGDSALYLCASSLTGGTEAFFGQGTRLTVV.